The clone carrying this T cell receptor (beta chain) came up once. An end of the junction differs from the germline gene, which may be a read error. Method: immunoSEQ multiplex PCR; TCRdb's copy keeps in-frame clones and lacks some. This table has over 55,000 clones, under 95% appearing once. This sample is part of a study of control samples from healthy donors and cancer patients. Per germline, CDR1 LGHNT and CDR2 FRNRAP. The CDR3 totals 16 residues. The sequencing input was PBMCs. The chain combines TRBV12-5 with TRBJ1-2; 12 bases fit TRBD1. The clonotype comes from a man aged 25-40 years with colorectal cancer. The CDR3 loop is CASGPGQGAINYSYTF. CDR3 bases: TGTGCTAGTGGCCCGGGACAGGGGGCGATAAACTATAGCTACACCTTC. Looking up the rest from reference TRBV12-5 and TRBJ1-2 gives the full variable domain: DARVTQTPRHKVTEMGQEVTMRCQPILGHNTVFWYRQTMMQGLELLAYFRNRAPLDDSGMPKDRFSAEMPDATLATLKIQPSEPRDSAVYFCASGPGQGAINYSYTFGSGTRLTVV.